This T cell receptor beta chain was recovered during a study of response to subunit inactivated influenza vaccine. This clonotype was counted a few times. Its matching antigen is unknown. The CDR3 runs to 14 residues. V lost 4 bases to trimming and J lost 2 bases, with 9 bases between them. CDR1 and CDR2 from the germline V gene are WNHNN and SYGVQD (reference sequence). TCRdb re-called the RT-PCR reads with MiXCR, one entry per CDR3 protein. The data show around 200,000 distinct CDR3 sequences, about 9% seen once. Study-level points and caveats: The authors suggested that few new T cells are recruited per seasonal influenza vaccination.

The sequencing used non-naive T cells sorted from PBMCs, collected on the day of vaccination. This clonotype originated in a man in his fifties who received an inactivated influenza vaccine. The chain links TRBV10-1 to TRBJ2-1; perhaps D is TRBD1 or TRBD2 (5 bases each). As DNA, the CDR3 is TGCGCCAGCAGTGGAGGGGAGCCCTACAATGAGCAGTTCTTC. Translation: CASSGGEPYNEQFF.